The sequence of this T cell receptor beta chain was determined in a study of STAT5B mutations in CD4+ large granular lymphocyte leukemia. Clones were sequenced by immunoSEQ multiplex PCR, and TCRdb holds only the in-frame ones, with some missing. Of some 5,900 clones in the sample, 60% to 85% were seen once. The V end was cut by 4 bases, the J end by 4 bases, with 19 bases between. The germline V gene encodes CDR1 SGHTS and CDR2 YDEGEE. The CDR3 consists of 16 residues. Sequenced input: PBMCs. V gene TRBV5-8 combines with J gene TRBJ2-3; weak D call: TRBD2 (5 bases). This sequence was found in a man older than 75 with CD4+ T-cell large granular lymphocyte leukemia. The CDR3 loop reads CASSPWTPTGADTQYF. The CDR3 DNA reads TGTGCCAGCAGCCCCTGGACTCCTACTGGGGCAGATACGCAGTATTTT. Full variable domain (missing parts from reference TRBV5-8 and TRBJ2-3): EAGVTQSPTHLIKTRGQQATLRCSPISGHTSVYWYQQALGLGLQFLLWYDEGEERNRGNFPPRFSGRQFPNYSSELNVNALELEDSALYLCASSPWTPTGADTQYFGPGTRLTVL.